The clone carrying this TCR beta chain came up a few times. Its specificity is unknown. TCRdb used MiXCR to reprocess the reads, holding one entry per CDR3 protein. Of under 350,000 distinct CDR3 sequences listed, roughly 21% are singletons. This specimen belongs to a study of T cell repertoires in cytomegalovirus infection. Background on the study: Both recently identified HLA-C-restricted and well-studied HLA-B-restricted CMV epitopes were used in the study. Both a matching HLA type and CMV infection were indicated by public TCR beta signatures. General study results and limits: HLA-C-restricted CMV clonotypes gave the most frequent clonotype in two of eight donors.

The CDR3 spans 15 residues. The junction had 8 bases not matched to a gene; V was cut back by 6 bases and J by 4 bases. The gene calls are TRBV12-3 or TRBV12-4 and TRBJ2-3; TRBD1 matches 9 bases. This receptor was taken from a human donor in good health (CMV status not recorded). Some clones in this sample may be carry-over from other donors' samples. The sample consisted of cultured PBMCs, taken from culture after CMV antigen stimulation. This CDR3 is CASRVTGGPADTQYF. The CDR3 DNA sequence: TGTGCCAGCAGAGTGACAGGGGGACCGGCAGATACGCAGTATTTT.